A single sample gave rise to the 8 T cell receptor beta chains below, sequenced in a study of blood T cell repertoires in COVID-19. Generated by immunoSEQ multiplex PCR, the TCRdb table keeps only in-frame clones and is missing some. The sample records a few hundred thousand clones, more than 75% being singletons. Sequencing was done on a sample of PBMCs or T cells enriched from blood (not recorded which). Receptor source: a woman in her 30s who had recovered from COVID-19.

This clone has just a few counts. The V and J genes are TRBV4-1 and TRBJ1-6; D remains unclear. CDR3 length equals 16 residues. Germline-derived CDR1 and CDR2 are MGHRA and YSYEKL. Between the trimmed V and J ends, which lost 3 bases and 3 bases, there was a span of 12 bases. The CDR3 sequence: CASSHINRDYNSPLHF. CDR3 nucleotide sequence: TGCGCCAGCAGCCATATTAACCGGGACTATAATTCACCCCTCCACTTT.

This chain uses TRBV6-5 with TRBJ2-5, with D unresolved. CDR3 size: 13 residues. The germline V and J ends were trimmed by 5 bases and 4 bases, with 11 bases remaining between them. CDR1 is MNHEY, CDR2 SVGAGI, per germline. CDR3 sequence (DNA): TGTGCCAGCAGTAATAATCAGCGAGAGACCCAGTACTTC. It is translated as CASSNNQRETQYF.

The gene calls are TRBV12-3 or TRBV12-4 and TRBJ1-5, with 8 bases matching TRBD1. The CDR3 runs 12 residues. Unmatched junction bases numbered 2, after V lost 6 bases and J lost 7 bases. The CDR3 loop reads CASRTGVQPQHF. DNA of the CDR3: TGTGCCAGCAGGACAGGGGTCCAGCCCCAGCATTTT.

This chain joins TRBV3-1 (or the pseudogene TRBV3-2) and TRBJ1-2; D gene unclear. V lost 4 bases and J lost 4, with 10 bases in between. Per germline, CDR1 LGHDT and CDR2 YNNKEL (reference sequence). The CDR3 has 13 residues. In nucleotides, the CDR3 is TGTGCCAGCAGCCTCGCAGGCGTCTATGGCTACACCTTC. Encoded protein: CASSLAGVYGYTF.

The chain employs TRBV5-1 and TRBJ1-4; D call uncertain. Germline CDR1 reads SGHRS; CDR2 reads YFSETQ. The CDR3 spans 18 residues. V was clipped by 0 bases and J by 0 bases, with 15 bases between them. CDR3 coding DNA: TGCGCCAGCAGCTTGGGGGTGCGGAATCTTGCAACTAATGAAAAACTGTTTTTT. Translation: CASSLGVRNLATNEKLFF.

This sequence joins TRBV7-9 and TRBJ1-4; 8 bases are a match to TRBD1. Germline trimming cut 10 bases from V and 5 bases from J; bases unmatched to any gene: 3. Germline V CDR1 and CDR2: SEHNR, FQNEAQ (reference sequence). This CDR3 has 12 amino acids. CDR3 protein: CATRGRNEKLFF. The CDR3 DNA follows: TGTGCCACCAGGGGGCGAAATGAAAAACTGTTTTTT.

The genes are TRBV5-1 and TRBJ1-1, with D uncertain. This CDR3 contains 13 residues. The V gene lost 2 bases and the J gene lost 1 base, with 6 bases spanning the gap. The V gene's germline CDR1 is SGHRS and CDR2 YFSETQ. The CDR3 loop is CASSFTRNTEAFF. The CDR3 DNA follows: TGCGCCAGCAGCTTCACTCGGAACACTGAAGCTTTCTTT. The variable domain in full, completed from reference TRBV5-1 and TRBJ1-1, reads KAGVTQTPRYLIKTRGQQVTLSCSPISGHRSVSWYQQTPGQGLQFLFEYFSETQRNKGNFPGRFSGRQFSNSRSEMNVSTLELGDSALYLCASSFTRNTEAFFGQGTRLTVV.

The V gene is TRBV29-1, the J gene TRBJ1-1; 11 bases match TRBD1. J lost 0 bases, V lost 3 bases, and 3 bases had no gene match. From germline, CDR1 is SQVTM and CDR2 ANQGSEA. The CDR3 is made up of 15 amino acids. The CDR3 reads CSVDMGQGVNTEAFF. CDR3 nucleotide sequence: TGCAGCGTTGATATGGGACAGGGGGTGAACACTGAAGCTTTCTTT.